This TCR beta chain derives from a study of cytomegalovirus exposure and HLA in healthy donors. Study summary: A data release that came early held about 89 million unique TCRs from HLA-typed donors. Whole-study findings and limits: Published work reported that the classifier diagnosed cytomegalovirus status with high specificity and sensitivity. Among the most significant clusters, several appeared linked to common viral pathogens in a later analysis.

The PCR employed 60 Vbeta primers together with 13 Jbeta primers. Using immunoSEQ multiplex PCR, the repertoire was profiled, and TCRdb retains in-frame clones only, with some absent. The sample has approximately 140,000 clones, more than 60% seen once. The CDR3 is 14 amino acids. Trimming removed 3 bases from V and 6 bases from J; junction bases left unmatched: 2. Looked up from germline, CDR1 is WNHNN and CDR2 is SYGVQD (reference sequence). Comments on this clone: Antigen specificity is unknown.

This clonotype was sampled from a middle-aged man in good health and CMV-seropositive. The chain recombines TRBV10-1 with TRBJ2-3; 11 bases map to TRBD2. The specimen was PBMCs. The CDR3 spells CASSDSSGRDTQYF. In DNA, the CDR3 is TGCGCCAGCAGTGATTCTAGCGGGAGGGATACGCAGTATTTT.